The clone carrying this T cell receptor (beta chain) occurred many times. The target antigen is unknown. The investigators amplified TCR beta CDR3 regions from RNA transcripts. HTBI primers were employed in a first-round RT-PCR of the TCR CDR3. TCRdb ran MiXCR on the multiplex PCR reads and lists one entry per CDR3 protein. The data show about 350,000 distinct CDR3 sequences, over 11% seen once. The sample originates from a study of T cells in Graves' hyperthyroidism and ophthalmopathy. The study's findings and limits: From stable hyperthyroidism, ophthalmopathy was set apart by a 13 V-J model. Among thyroid clonotypes expanded above 0.001, most also appeared in blood.

Germline loops: CDR1 GTSNPN, CDR2 SVGIG (reference sequence). CDR3 length: 13 amino acids. The V gene end was trimmed by 4 bases and the J gene end by 4 bases; junction bases not matched to a gene: 4. This sequence joins TRBV30 and TRBJ2-1; 7 bases are shared with TRBD1. The source of this sequence is a woman aged 25 to 39 with Graves' hyperthyroidism. Material for sequencing was blood. CDR3 in DNA: TGTGCCTGGACGGGACAGATTTACAATGAGCAGTTCTTC. It specifies CAWTGQIYNEQFF. The full variable domain, its missing parts supplied by reference TRBV30 and TRBJ2-1, is SQTIHQWPATLVQPVGSPLSLECTVEGTSNPNLYWYRQAAGRGLQLLFYSVGIGQISSEVPQNLSASRPQDRQFILSSKKLLLSDSGFYLCAWTGQIYNEQFFGPGTRLTVL.